One and the same sample provided the 27 T cell receptor beta chains below, sequenced in a study of regulatory T cells in long-lasting Graves disease (dated by TCRdb to the early 2020s). Libraries were built with multiplex PCR. Sequencer: Illumina HiSeq 4000. iRepertoire HTBI primers and Arm-PCR amplification of CDR3 regions were used to construct TCR beta libraries. The public reads were run again by TCRdb, first through fastp at Q25 and then through MiXCR, and only productive beta chains were kept. Identical CDR3 proteins give one entry, which carries the most common genes and DNA. This sample holds hundreds of thousands of distinct CDR3 sequences; around 30% were observed only once. 40% to 50% of the sample goes to the ten largest clones. The time point label, read with the paper, signifies: persistent/refractory GD, antithyroid drugs over 5 years with positive TRAb. For both TCR sequencing and RNA sequencing, RNA was extracted from PBMCs in TRIzol.

Sequences were derived from peripheral blood mononuclear cells (PBMCs), sampled when the disease was refractory, from a patient treated with antithyroid drugs. Every receptor here comes from a female donor with Graves disease.

The rearrangement links TRBV11-2 to TRBJ1-1; D is perhaps TRBD1 (5 bases). CDR3 size: 14 residues. Germline CDR1 and CDR2: SGHAT and FQNNGV. Trimming pared 5 bases from V and 6 bases from J, leaving 16 bases between. The CDR3 spells CASSPSSRGSEAFF. The CDR3 DNA follows: TGTGCCAGCAGCCCCAGTTCGAGGGGATCTGAAGCTTTCTTT.

The chain employs TRBV30 and TRBJ1-1; the D is unclear. Germline values: CDR1 GTSNPN, CDR2 SVGIG (reference sequence). V dropped 3 bases and J dropped 5 bases, with 13 bases sitting between them. This CDR3 is 13 amino acids long. The DNA of the CDR3 is TGTGCCTGGAGACGTAGGGTGGATACTGAAGCTTTCTTT. It is translated as CAWRRRVDTEAFF. Looking up the rest from reference TRBV30 and TRBJ1-1 gives the full variable domain: SQTIHQWPATLVQPVGSPLSLECTVEGTSNPNLYWYRQAAGRGLQLLFYSVGIGQISSEVPQNLSASRPQDRQFILSSKKLLLSDSGFYLCAWRRRVDTEAFFGQGTRLTVV.

The sample holds many counts of this clonotype. The V gene is TRBV7-2, the J gene TRBJ1-2; 7 bases line up with TRBD1. The CDR3 consists of 15 residues. Germline CDR1 SGHTA, CDR2 FQGNSA. Trimming removed 5 bases from V and 0 bases from J; junction bases left unmatched: 6. CDR3: CASSPTGTANYGYTF. The CDR3 DNA reads TGTGCCAGCAGCCCCACCGGGACAGCTAACTATGGCTACACCTTC. Supplemented by reference TRBV7-2 and TRBJ1-2, the full variable domain reads GAGVSQSPSNKVTEKGKDVELRCDPISGHTALYWYRQSLGQGLEFLIYFQGNSAPDKSGLPSDRFSAERTGGSVSTLTIQRTQQEDSAVYLCASSPTGTANYGYTFGSGTRLTVV.

This clonotype showed up many times. The chain couples TRBV28 to TRBJ2-2; 9 bases align to TRBD2. The CDR3 is made up of 19 amino acids. Germline CDR1 and CDR2: MDHEN and SYDVKM. Trimming at V came to 2 bases and at J to 3 bases, leaving 13 bases not matched to a gene. This CDR3 is CASSLGGRRLAVHTGELFF. In nucleotides, the CDR3 is TGTGCCAGCAGTTTAGGGGGACGGAGACTAGCGGTACACACCGGGGAGCTGTTTTTT.

V usage is TRBV14 and J usage is TRBJ2-7; D uncertain. Germline CDR1 and CDR2: SGHDN and FVKESK. Trimming took 0 bases from V and 3 from J, leaving 15 bases between them. The CDR3 is 16 amino acids. CDR3 residues: CASSQDYPTTSYEQYF. CDR3 coding DNA: TGTGCCAGCAGCCAAGATTATCCCACAACCAGCTACGAGCAGTACTTC.

At least ten counts were recorded for this clonotype. CDR3 DNA sequence: TGTGCCAGCAGTTTGAGGGGCCGGAATCAGCCCCAGCATTTT. This translates into CASSLRGRNQPQHF. The chain has TRBV28 and TRBJ1-5; tentative D call: TRBD1 (5 bases). V was cut by 3 bases and J by 4 bases, with 10 bases left in between. CDR1 and CDR2 (germline): MDHEN, SYDVKM. The CDR3 is 14 residues long. Together with reference TRBV28 and TRBJ1-5, the CDR3 gives the full variable domain: DVKVTQSSRYLVKRTGEKVFLECVQDMDHENMFWYRQDPGLGLRLIYFSYDVKMKEKGDIPEGYSVSREKKERFSLILESASTNQTSMYLCASSLRGRNQPQHFGDGTRLSIL.

The chain employs TRBV6-1 and TRBJ2-7, with 7 positions matching TRBD1. The CDR3 is 13 amino acids. Germline CDR1 and CDR2: MNHNS and SASEGT. Trimming cost V 3 bases and J 3 bases; bases outside gene matches: 2. The CDR3 loop is CASSEGQIYEQYF. CDR3 nucleotides: TGTGCCAGCAGTGAGGGACAGATCTACGAGCAGTACTTC.

The rearrangement uses TRBV11-1 and TRBJ2-5; D is possibly TRBD1 (5 bases). Looked up from germline, CDR1 is SGHAT and CDR2 is FQDESV (reference sequence). The CDR3 extends over 15 amino acids. Trimming pared 6 bases from V and 4 bases from J, leaving 18 bases between. The CDR3 loop reads CASSSDPRGGETQYF. The CDR3, as DNA: TGTGCCAGCAGTTCCGACCCTAGGGGTGGAGAGACCCAGTACTTC.

As regards this clonotype: Given a much more abundant clone one base away, this may be a read error. The gene calls are TRBV3-1 and TRBJ1-1, with D possibly TRBD1 on 5 matching bases. This CDR3 has 14 residues. The germline V gene has CDR1 LGHDT and CDR2 YNNKEL (reference sequence). In DNA, the CDR3 is TGTGCCGGCAGCCAAGCCGGGGGGAACACTGAAGCTTTCTTT. Translated, it gives CAGSQAGGNTEAFF.

This clonotype was detected only once. The chain joins TRBV25-1 to TRBJ2-2; D is perhaps TRBD1 (6 bases). V was shortened by 3 bases and J by 3 bases, with 20 bases between the two germline ends. Germline V gene data show CDR1 as MGHDK and CDR2 as SYGVNS. This CDR3 is 18 amino acids long. The CDR3 loop is CASSDRDTSIGDTGELFF. In DNA, the CDR3 is TGTGCCAGCAGTGACAGGGACACCTCCATAGGGGACACCGGGGAGCTGTTTTTT.

This clonotype has ten or more counts. This chain joins TRBV12-3 or TRBV12-4 and TRBJ1-1, with a tentative D call TRBD1 (6 bases). The CDR3 totals 13 residues. Trimming left V 7 bases short and J 6 bases short, with 15 bases between. The CDR3 DNA is TGTGCCAGCACACTCTCAACAGGGCCTGAAGCTTTCTTT. This gives the protein CASTLSTGPEAFF.

This clonotype was counted between two and nine times. V is TRBV28 and J is TRBJ2-3, with TRBD2 identical over 8 bases. V lost 1 base and J lost 4; bases outside the gene matches: 4. Germline V gene sequence: CDR1 MDHEN, CDR2 SYDVKM. The length of the CDR3 is 15 residues. For the CDR3, the DNA is TGTGCCAGCAGTTTATCCGGGAGGGGAGCAGATACGCAGTATTTT. The encoded protein is CASSLSGRGADTQYF.

V is TRBV28 and J is TRBJ2-7; tentatively, D is TRBD2 (5 bases). The CDR3 totals 15 residues. Looked up from germline, CDR1 is MDHEN and CDR2 is SYDVKM. V lost 6 bases to trimming and J lost 4 bases, with 19 bases between them. The CDR3 protein is CASRDSTEAVYEQYF. The CDR3 DNA follows: TGTGCCAGCAGGGATTCGACGGAGGCAGTATACGAGCAGTACTTC.

This clonotype was seen many times. CDR3 bases: TGCGCCAGCAGCTTGGAAGCGGGGAACACTGAAGCTTTCTTT. Encoded protein: CASSLEAGNTEAFF. This chain uses TRBV5-1 with TRBJ1-1; D ambiguous. Trimming took off 0 bases at V and 1 base at J, with 7 bases between the two ends. The CDR3 sequence is 14 residues long. Germline loops: CDR1 SGHRS, CDR2 YFSETQ. Full variable domain (missing parts from reference TRBV5-1 and TRBJ1-1): KAGVTQTPRYLIKTRGQQVTLSCSPISGHRSVSWYQQTPGQGLQFLFEYFSETQRNKGNFPGRFSGRQFSNSRSEMNVSTLELGDSALYLCASSLEAGNTEAFFGQGTRLTVV.

The chain joins TRBV6-4 to TRBJ2-7, with 10 positions matching TRBD1. The germline V gene has CDR1 MRHNA and CDR2 SNTAGT. The CDR3 runs 15 residues. Losses at the gene ends were 5 bases for V and 3 bases for J; bases not matched to a gene: 7. CDR3 coding DNA: TGTGCCAGCAGTTACAAAGGGACAGGGGACTACGAGCAGTACTTC. Translated, it gives CASSYKGTGDYEQYF.

This clonotype has more than one count but fewer than ten. The chain couples TRBV20-1 to TRBJ2-5; D is perhaps TRBD2 (6 bases). The V end was cut by 3 bases, the J end by 5 bases, with 16 bases between. The CDR3 is 14 residues long. From germline, CDR1 is DFQATT and CDR2 SNEGSKA (reference sequence). The CDR3 DNA sequence: TGCAGTGCTAGCCGCGGGACTCCCCGGGAGACCCAGTACTTC. Translated: CSASRGTPRETQYF.

This chain uses TRBV5-1 with TRBJ2-5; no firm D call. The V gene's germline CDR1 is SGHRS and CDR2 YFSETQ. The V gene lost 0 bases and the J gene lost 5 bases, with 11 bases spanning the gap. CDR3 size: 14 residues. CDR3 coding DNA: TGCGCCAGCAGCTTGGTCGGTCTCTCGGAGACCCAGTACTTC. It encodes CASSLVGLSETQYF.

The chain joins TRBV9 to TRBJ1-6; D gene ambiguous. Trimming removed 2 bases at V and 7 bases at J, with 13 bases between. This CDR3 is built from 15 residues. The V gene's germline CDR1 is SGDLS and CDR2 YYNGEE. CDR3 coding DNA: TGTGCCAGCAGCGTGTACCCAGGAAACAATTCACCCCTCCACTTT. Amino acids: CASSVYPGNNSPLHF.

This clonotype was observed a few times. The rearrangement uses TRBV2 and TRBJ1-2; D may be TRBD1 (6 bases). Germline V gives CDR1 SNHLY, CDR2 FYNNEI. The CDR3 extends over 13 amino acids. The V gene lost 1 base and the J gene lost 6 bases, with 9 bases spanning the gap. CDR3 in DNA: TGTGCCAGCAGTGAAGGCAGGGGCGATGGCTACACCTTC. Amino acid sequence: CASSEGRGDGYTF.

This clonotype came up a few times. The genes are TRBV5-5 and TRBJ1-5, with D unclear. The length of the CDR3 is 14 residues. Germline V gene sequence: CDR1 SGHKS, CDR2 YYEKEE (reference sequence). V was cut by 0 bases and J by 0 bases, with 4 bases left in between. CDR3 sequence: CASSLDHSNQPQHF. The CDR3 DNA sequence: TGTGCCAGCAGCTTGGACCATAGCAATCAGCCCCAGCATTTT.

The chain couples TRBV18 to TRBJ1-2; 8 bases agree with TRBD1. The CDR3 is made up of 15 amino acids. Germline CDR1 and CDR2: KGHSH and LQKENI. Trimming at V came to 2 bases and at J to 4 bases, leaving 6 bases not matched to a gene. CDR3 loop: CASSPGNRGAYGYTF. In DNA form, the CDR3 reads TGTGCCAGCTCACCAGGGAACAGGGGGGCCTATGGCTACACCTTC.

This clonotype was found a few times. This chain joins TRBV11-2 and TRBJ2-5; the D gene could be TRBD1 or TRBD2 (5 bases each). The CDR3 contains 12 residues. The germline gives CDR1 SGHAT, CDR2 FQNNGV. The V gene lost 4 bases and the J gene lost 2 bases, with 5 bases spanning the gap. CDR3 loop: CASSWGQETQYF. The DNA for the CDR3 is TGTGCCAGCAGCTGGGGGCAAGAGACCCAGTACTTC.

This clonotype has only a few counts. This probably arose from a read error, given a far larger clone one base away. The V gene is TRBV2, the J gene TRBJ2-7; TRBD2 matches 12 bases. Trimming cost V 1 base and J 4 bases; bases outside gene matches: 2. From germline, CDR1 is SNHLY and CDR2 FYNNEI. This CDR3 is built from 15 residues. CDR3 sequence: CASSEVTSGSYEQYF. For the CDR3, the DNA is TGTGCCAGCAGTGAAGTGACTAGCGGGAGTTACGAGCAGTACTTC.

This clonotype was seen only once. The V and J genes are TRBV10-3 and TRBJ1-5; 10 bases are a match to TRBD1. The V gene end was trimmed by 5 bases and the J gene end by 6 bases; junction bases not matched to a gene: 10. The CDR3 sequence is 16 residues long. Germline lookup yields CDR1 ENHRY and CDR2 SYGVKD. The CDR3 nucleotides are TGTGCCATCAGTTCTGACGGGACAGGGGCGGTTCAGCCCCAGCATTTT. It codes for CAISSDGTGAVQPQHF.

The gene calls are TRBV28 and TRBJ2-1; TRBD2 matches 10 bases. Trimming removed 4 bases from V and 7 bases from J; junction bases left unmatched: 13. This CDR3 is 17 amino acids long. Per the germline V gene, CDR1 is MDHEN and CDR2 is SYDVKM. In DNA, the CDR3 is TGTGCCAGCAGTTCGCCGGGGGGAGCGGGAGGGGGAAATGAGCAGTTCTTC. It codes for CASSSPGGAGGGNEQFF.

This clonotype was observed a few times. The V call is TRBV6-1, the J call TRBJ2-7; D is possibly TRBD2 (5 bases). Germline V gives CDR1 MNHNS, CDR2 SASEGT. The CDR3 runs to 15 residues. Deletions cut 0 bases from V and 3 bases from J, with 12 bases between. Here the CDR3 reads CASSEAELVVYEQYF. The CDR3 bases are TGTGCCAGCAGTGAAGCGGAACTAGTGGTCTACGAGCAGTACTTC.

This chain links TRBV27 with TRBJ1-4; tentative D call: TRBD1 (5 bases). The CDR3 has 16 residues. V lost 5 bases and J 0 bases, leaving 13 bases between the germline ends. CDR1 and CDR2 from the germline V gene are MNHEY and SMNVEV (reference sequence). CDR3 sequence: CASSHRRGPTNEKLFF. The CDR3 DNA follows: TGTGCCAGCAGTCACCGGAGGGGCCCAACTAATGAAAAACTGTTTTTT.